What follows are 6 T cell receptor beta chains derived from one specimen sequenced in a study of blood T cell repertoires in COVID-19. Repertoires were generated with immunoSEQ multiplex PCR, while TCRdb's copy carries only in-frame clones and drops some. Of under 400,000 clones listed, approximately 89% are singletons. The source material was peripheral blood. These receptors all stem from an older woman with COVID-19, enrolled during active disease.

The chain joins TRBV5-4 to TRBJ1-2; D is perhaps TRBD1 (5 bases). The V and J ends lost 0 bases and 7 bases respectively, with 19 bases between them. Germline V gene lookup returns CDR1 SGHNT and CDR2 YYREEE (reference sequence). The length of the CDR3 is 16 residues. The CDR3 DNA is TGTGCCAGCAGCTTGGACGGACCCCCAGGGTATCGTGGCTACACCTTC. Translating gives CASSLDGPPGYRGYTF.

The CDR3 nucleotides read TGTGCCAGCAGCCAAGAACGGGGGGCCCATAACAATGAGCAGTTCTTC. Translated, it gives CASSQERGAHNNEQFF. V gene TRBV4-2 combines with J gene TRBJ2-1, with D possibly TRBD2 on 7 matching bases. This CDR3 spans 16 amino acids. V lost 0 bases and J lost 5, with 14 bases in between. In germline, CDR1 is LGHNA, CDR2 YNFKEQ.

This sequence joins TRBV5-4 and TRBJ2-2, with TRBD1 matching over 9 bases. V dropped 4 bases and J dropped 1; count of bases not matched to a gene: 2. The CDR3 covers 15 residues. Germline V gene data show CDR1 as SGHNT and CDR2 as YYREEE (reference sequence). As DNA, the CDR3 is TGTGCCAGCAGCCCGGGACAGGGGAACACCGGGGAGCTGTTTTTT. Translated, it gives CASSPGQGNTGELFF.

The chain recombines TRBV28 with TRBJ1-5, with unresolved D. The CDR3 extends over 16 amino acids. The V gene's germline CDR1 is MDHEN and CDR2 SYDVKM. Deletions cut 5 bases from V and 9 bases from J, with 23 bases between. The CDR3 region is CASSTPGVRSSRPQHF. Here the CDR3 DNA reads TGTGCCAGCAGTACCCCCGGGGTAAGGTCTTCGAGGCCCCAGCATTTT.

The rearrangement uses TRBV6-5 and TRBJ1-2, with D unclear. Germline loops: CDR1 MNHEY, CDR2 SVGAGI. V shed 5 bases and J shed 3 bases, with 16 bases lying between them. The CDR3 covers 15 residues. Written as DNA, the CDR3 is TGTGCCAGCAGTCCCCTTGTCCAGGTCTACTATGGCTACACCTTC. This sequence encodes CASSPLVQVYYGYTF.

CDR3 protein: CASSTPGRGPTGELFF. As DNA, the CDR3 is TGTGCCAGCAGCACCCCCGGCAGGGGGCCCACCGGGGAGCTGTTTTTT. This chain links TRBV2 with TRBJ2-2; 8 bases align to TRBD1. V trimming: 6 bases; J trimming: 4 bases; junction bases outside the gene matches: 10. CDR1 SNHLY and CDR2 FYNNEI come from the germline V gene. This CDR3 contains 16 residues.